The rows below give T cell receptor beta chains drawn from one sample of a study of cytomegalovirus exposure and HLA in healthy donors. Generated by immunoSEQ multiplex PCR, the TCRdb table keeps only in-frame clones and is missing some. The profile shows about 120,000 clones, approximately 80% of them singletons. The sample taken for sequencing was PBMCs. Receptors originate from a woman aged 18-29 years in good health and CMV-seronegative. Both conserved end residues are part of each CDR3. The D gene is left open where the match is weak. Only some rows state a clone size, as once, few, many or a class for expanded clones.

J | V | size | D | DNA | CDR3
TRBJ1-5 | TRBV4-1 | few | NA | TGCGCCAGCAGCCAAGTGGAGTATAGCAATCAGCCCCAGCATTTT | CASSQVEYSNQPQHF
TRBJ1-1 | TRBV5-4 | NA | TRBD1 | TGTGCCAGCAGCTGGGGGACAGGGGTGAACACTGAAGCTTTCTTT | CASSWGTGVNTEAFF
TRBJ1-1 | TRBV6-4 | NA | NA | TGTGCCAGCAGTGTCGACAGGTCGTGGACTGAAGCTTTCTTT | CASSVDRSWTEAFF
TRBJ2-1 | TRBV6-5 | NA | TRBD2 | TGTGCCAGCAGTACCGGACTAGCGGGATACAATGAGCAGTTCTTC | CASSTGLAGYNEQFF
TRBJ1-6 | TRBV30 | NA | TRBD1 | TGTGCCTGGAGTGTAGGTTGGCAGGGGGCTAGGTCACCCCTCCACTTT | CAWSVGWQGARSPLHF
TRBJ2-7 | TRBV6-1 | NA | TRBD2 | TGTGCCAGCTCCAGGACTAGCGGGAGTTATGACGAGCAGTACTTC | CASSRTSGSYDEQYF
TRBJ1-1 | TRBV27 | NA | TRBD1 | TGTGCCAGCAGTAGTGGACAGGTGAACACTGAAGCTTTCTTT | CASSSGQVNTEAFF
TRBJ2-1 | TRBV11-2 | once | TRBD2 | TGTGCCAGCAGCTTATCAGCGGGAGGGCCTTTTAGGAATGAGCAGTTCTTC | CASSLSAGGPFRNEQFF
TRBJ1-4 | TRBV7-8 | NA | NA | TGTGCCAGCAGCTTAGCGCCCACAGGGACACCTGAAGGACGTGAAAAACTGTTTTTT | CASSLAPTGTPEGREKLFF
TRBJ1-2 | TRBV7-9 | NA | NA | TGTGCCAGCAGCTTGAACAGCAAACCAAACTGTGGCTACACCTTC | CASSLNSKPNCGYTF
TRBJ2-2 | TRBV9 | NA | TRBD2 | TGTGCCAGCAGCGTATACAAGACTAGCGGTAACACCGGGGAGCTGTTTTTT | CASSVYKTSGNTGELFF
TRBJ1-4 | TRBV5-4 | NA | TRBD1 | TGTGCCAGCAGCTTCGACAGGGCAACGGAAAAACTGTTTTTT | CASSFDRATEKLFF
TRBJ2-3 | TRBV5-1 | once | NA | TGCGCCAGCAGCTTGGGCGCTAGCTCCTCCGCCACAGATACGCAGTATTTT | CASSLGASSSATDTQYF
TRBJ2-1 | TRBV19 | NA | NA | TGTGCCAGTAGTGAGGGTGACAATGAGCAGTTCTTC | CASSEGDNEQFF
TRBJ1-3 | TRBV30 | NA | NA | TGTGCCTGGAGTGTGGACGGGAGCACCATATATTTT | CAWSVDGSTIYF
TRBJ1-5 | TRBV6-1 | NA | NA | TGTGCCAGCAGTGATGGGGGACCTCTGGGGGGTCAGCCCCAGCATTTT | CASSDGGPLGGQPQHF
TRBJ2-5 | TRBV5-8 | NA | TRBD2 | TGTGCCAGCAGCAAGGGACTAGCGTACCAAGAGACCCAGTACTTC | CASSKGLAYQETQYF
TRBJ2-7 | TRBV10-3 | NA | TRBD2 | TGTGCCATCAGTGAGTGGGGGGGGAAAGACGAGCAGTACTTC | CAISEWGGKDEQYF
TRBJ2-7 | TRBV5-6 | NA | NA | TGTGCCAGCAGCTTGACGGCTAGCAAGCTTGCCTACGAGCAGTACTTC | CASSLTASKLAYEQYF
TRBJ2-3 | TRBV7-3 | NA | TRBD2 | TGTGCCAGCAGCCCTGCGGGGGATGGCACAGATACGCAGTATTTT | CASSPAGDGTDTQYF
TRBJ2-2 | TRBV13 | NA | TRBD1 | TGTGCCAGCAGCGAACAGGGGCAGACGAACACCGGGGAGCTGTTTTTT | CASSEQGQTNTGELFF
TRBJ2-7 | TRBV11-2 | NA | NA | TGTGCCAGCAGCTTAGGTGTTCCTTCCTACGAGCAGTACTTC | CASSLGVPSYEQYF